This T cell receptor beta chain emerged from a study of blood T cell repertoires in COVID-19. In the study overall: The analysed material was cDNA or gDNA that came from T cells, B-cell-depleted T cells, or PBMCs.

Clones were sequenced by immunoSEQ multiplex PCR, and TCRdb holds only the in-frame ones, with some missing. The sample lists over 80,000 clones, about 90% seen once, with nearly 20% in the top ten. CDR3 length equals 16 residues. The junction had 6 bases not matched to a gene; V was cut back by 1 base and J by 1 base. Germline-derived CDR1 and CDR2 are SGHTA and FQGNSA. The chain has TRBV7-2 and TRBJ1-2, with 7 nucleotides matching TRBD1. The source material was peripheral blood. The TCR comes from a human donor in a cohort sampled during active COVID-19. The CDR3 here is CASSLVGTASNYGYTF. The CDR3 DNA reads TGTGCCAGCAGCTTAGTGGGGACAGCTAGTAACTATGGCTACACCTTC.